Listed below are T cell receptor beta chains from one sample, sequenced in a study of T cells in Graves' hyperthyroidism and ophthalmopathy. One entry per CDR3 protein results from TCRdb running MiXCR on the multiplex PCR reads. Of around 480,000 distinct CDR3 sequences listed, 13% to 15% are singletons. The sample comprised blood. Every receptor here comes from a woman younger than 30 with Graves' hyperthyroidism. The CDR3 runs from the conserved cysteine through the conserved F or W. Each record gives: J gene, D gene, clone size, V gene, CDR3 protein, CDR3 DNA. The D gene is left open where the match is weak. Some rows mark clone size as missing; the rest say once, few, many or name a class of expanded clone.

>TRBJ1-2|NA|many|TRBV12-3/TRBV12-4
CASSPGLFVYGYTF
TGTGCCAGCAGTCCGGGCCTGTTTGTCTATGGCTACACCTTC
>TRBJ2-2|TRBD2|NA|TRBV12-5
CASGFLAGGENTGELFF
TGTGCTAGTGGTTTTCTAGCGGGAGGGGAGAACACCGGGGAGCTGTTTTTT
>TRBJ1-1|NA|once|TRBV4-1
CASSQERGYTEAFF
TGCGCCAGCAGCCAAGAGAGGGGTTACACTGAAGCTTTCTTT
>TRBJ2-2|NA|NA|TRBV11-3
CASPLSMGELFF
TGTGCCAGCCCTCTTTCGATGGGGGAGCTGTTTTTT
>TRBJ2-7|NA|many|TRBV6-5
CASSYAVTSSYEQYF
TGTGCCAGCAGTTACGCGGTTACCAGCTCCTACGAGCAGTACTTC
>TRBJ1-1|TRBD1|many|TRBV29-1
CSLRQGLNTEAFF
TGCAGCCTTCGACAGGGCTTGAACACTGAAGCTTTCTTT
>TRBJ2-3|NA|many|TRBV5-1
CASSLGPPHTDTQYF
TGCGCCAGCAGCTTGGGTCCACCTCACACAGATACGCAGTATTTT
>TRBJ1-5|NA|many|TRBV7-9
CASSSLGAGADNQPQHF
TGTGCCAGCAGCTCGTTAGGGGCTGGGGCAGACAATCAGCCCCAGCATTTT
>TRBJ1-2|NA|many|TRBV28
CASSFGGRGGYTF
TGTGCCAGCAGTTTCGGGGGCAGGGGTGGCTACACCTTC
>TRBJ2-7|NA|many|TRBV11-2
CASSFETRGPSSYEQYF
TGTGCCAGCAGCTTTGAGACCAGGGGTCCCAGCTCCTACGAGCAGTACTTC
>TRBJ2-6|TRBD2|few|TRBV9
CASSVTGGRSGANVLTF
TGTGCCAGCAGCGTAACGGGGGGACGCTCTGGGGCCAACGTCCTGACTTTC
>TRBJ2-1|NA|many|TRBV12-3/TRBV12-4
CASSSRFSGINEQFF
TGTGCCAGCAGTTCAAGATTCTCGGGCATCAATGAGCAGTTCTTC
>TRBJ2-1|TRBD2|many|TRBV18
CASSPPGLAGTEQFF
TGTGCCAGCTCACCCCCGGGACTAGCGGGAACTGAGCAGTTCTTC
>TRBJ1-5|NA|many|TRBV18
CASSPESNQPQHF
TGTGCCAGCTCACCGGAAAGCAATCAGCCCCAGCATTTT
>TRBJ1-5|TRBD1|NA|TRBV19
CASSTRKQGISNQPQHF
TGTGCCAGTTCGACCCGCAAACAGGGGATTAGCAATCAGCCCCAGCATTTT
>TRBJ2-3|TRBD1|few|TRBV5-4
CASSYTGAISTDTQYF
TGTGCCAGCAGCTACACAGGGGCGATAAGCACAGATACGCAGTATTTT
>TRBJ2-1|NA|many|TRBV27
CASSLSRAGGSSYNEQFF
TGTGCCAGCAGTTTATCAAGGGCGGGCGGAAGCTCCTACAATGAGCAGTTCTTC
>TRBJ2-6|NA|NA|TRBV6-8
CASTSSGAYAGANVLTF
TGTGCCAGCACCTCTTCAGGGGCTTACGCTGGGGCCAACGTCCTGACTTTC
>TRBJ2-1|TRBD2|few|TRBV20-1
CSARDLGRADEQFF
TGCAGTGCTAGAGATCTCGGGAGGGCCGATGAGCAGTTCTTC